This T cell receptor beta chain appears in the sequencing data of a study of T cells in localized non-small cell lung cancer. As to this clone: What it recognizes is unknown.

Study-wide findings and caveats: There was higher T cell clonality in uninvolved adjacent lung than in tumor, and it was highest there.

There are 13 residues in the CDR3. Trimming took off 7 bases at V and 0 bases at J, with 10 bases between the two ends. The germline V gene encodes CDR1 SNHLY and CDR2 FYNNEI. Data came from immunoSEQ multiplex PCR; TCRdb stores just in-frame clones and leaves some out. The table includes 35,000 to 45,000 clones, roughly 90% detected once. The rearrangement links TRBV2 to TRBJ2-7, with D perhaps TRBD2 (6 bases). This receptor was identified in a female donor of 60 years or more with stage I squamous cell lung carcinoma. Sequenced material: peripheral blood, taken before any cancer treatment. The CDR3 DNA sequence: TGTGCCAGCATGGGACTGAGCTCCTACGAGCAGTACTTC. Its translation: CASMGLSSYEQYF.